This note documents a single T cell receptor (beta chain) sequence. Its antigen is unknown. The data are from a study of T cell responses to AZD1222 COVID-19 vaccine. Assay: immunoSEQ multiplex PCR; the TCRdb copy retains only in-frame clones and omits some. Here the sample spans 45,000 to 55,000 clones, approximately 79% being singletons. Study-wide results and caveats: Among the donors, most were white British and more were female, and clonal diversity was possibly underestimated. Elevations in Spike-specific TCR breadth and depth followed administration of two AZD1222 doses. Only five to seven AZD1222 recipients tested seropositive at baseline. Nearly half of spike-specific TCRs reportedly go after variant regions that carry no mutations.

The ends lost 3 bases at V and 7 bases at J; junction bases unmatched: 10. Germline CDR1 SGHTS, CDR2 YDEGEE. CDR3 length equals 15 residues. V usage is TRBV5-8 and J usage is TRBJ1-5, with TRBD1 matching 7 bases. The sequence derives from an adult in good health. The source material was peripheral blood, sampled on day 0 of MenACWY control vaccination. CDR3 sequence reads: CASSSGQKVSQPQHF. The CDR3 bases are TGTGCCAGCAGCTCGGGACAGAAGGTTTCCCAGCCCCAGCATTTT.